The 11 T cell receptor beta chains presented below share a single source sample, sequenced in a study of blood T cell repertoires in COVID-19. Clones were sequenced by immunoSEQ multiplex PCR, and TCRdb holds only the in-frame ones, with some missing. The sample has fewer than 150,000 clones, just under 90% seen once. Sample: peripheral blood. The receptors originated from a woman aged 40 to 50 with acute or convalescent COVID-19.

This clone occurred once. The J gene is TRBJ1-3, the V gene TRBV6-5; 9 nucleotides agree with TRBD1. CDR1 and CDR2 (germline): MNHEY, SVGAGI. The CDR3 consists of 14 residues. The trim removed 5 bases at V and 4 bases at J, leaving 3 bases unmatched. The CDR3, as DNA: TGTGCCAGCAGTCCCGGGACAGGGGGAAACACCATATATTTT. Its protein product is CASSPGTGGNTIYF.

The chain couples TRBV5-1 to TRBJ2-7, with 10 bases lining up with TRBD1. CDR3 length equals 14 residues. In germline, CDR1 is SGHRS, CDR2 YFSETQ. With 3 bases clipped from V and 3 bases from J, the junction kept 3 bases outside the gene matches. The CDR3 protein is CASSYGQGGYEQYF. The CDR3 coding sequence is TGCGCCAGCAGCTACGGACAGGGGGGCTACGAGCAGTACTTC. Drawing the rest from reference TRBV5-1 and TRBJ2-7, the complete variable domain is KAGVTQTPRYLIKTRGQQVTLSCSPISGHRSVSWYQQTPGQGLQFLFEYFSETQRNKGNFPGRFSGRQFSNSRSEMNVSTLELGDSALYLCASSYGQGGYEQYFGPGTRLTVT.

The chain couples TRBV18 to TRBJ1-5; TRBD1 is a possible D gene (6 bases). Between the trimmed V and J ends, which lost 8 bases and 3 bases, there was a span of 14 bases. Germline loops: CDR1 KGHSH, CDR2 LQKENI. The CDR3 has 14 amino acids. The CDR3 DNA follows: TGTGCCAGCGCCAACCGGGACAACAATCAGCCCCAGCATTTT. Translating it yields CASANRDNNQPQHF.

CDR3 protein: CASSYPSDRGLYEQYF. The CDR3 DNA follows: TGTGCCAGCAGTTACCCCTCGGACAGGGGATTATACGAGCAGTACTTC. The chain recombines TRBV28 with TRBJ2-7; 9 bases fit TRBD1. This CDR3 spans 16 amino acids. J was trimmed by 4 bases and V by 4 bases; bases with no gene match: 11. Looked up from germline, CDR1 is MDHEN and CDR2 is SYDVKM. Looking up the rest from reference TRBV28 and TRBJ2-7 gives the full variable domain: DVKVTQSSRYLVKRTGEKVFLECVQDMDHENMFWYRQDPGLGLRLIYFSYDVKMKEKGDIPEGYSVSREKKERFSLILESASTNQTSMYLCASSYPSDRGLYEQYFGPGTRLTVT.

The chain has TRBV7-2 and TRBJ1-2, with D unclear. Germline V gene sequence: CDR1 SGHTA, CDR2 FQGNSA. Trimming removed 1 base from V and 8 bases from J, with 17 bases in between. The CDR3 length is 15 residues. The CDR3 sequence: CASSLGSGSPAGYTF. In DNA form, the CDR3 reads TGTGCCAGCAGCTTAGGGTCAGGCTCCCCCGCGGGCTACACCTTC.

The V call is TRBV7-9, the J call TRBJ2-3; D gene unclear. Germline-derived CDR1 and CDR2 are SEHNR and FQNEAQ (reference sequence). The ends were cut back, 5 bases at V and 3 bases at J, with 9 bases in the middle. The CDR3 runs to 13 residues. The CDR3 DNA follows: TGTGCCAGCAGCAGGCTAGTGACAGATACGCAGTATTTT. As protein: CASSRLVTDTQYF.

The rearrangement uses TRBV7-8 and TRBJ2-5, with TRBD2 matching over 7 bases. This CDR3 is 14 amino acids long. Trimming cost V 5 bases and J 9 bases; bases outside gene matches: 12. The germline V gene has CDR1 SGHVS and CDR2 FQNEAQ. The CDR3 region has the DNA TGTGCCAGCAGCCTCTTGGGGGGAGGGTTTGCCCAGTACTTC. Translated, it gives CASSLLGGGFAQYF.

This chain uses TRBV19 with TRBJ1-1, with D perhaps TRBD1 (6 bases). CDR1 and CDR2 (germline): LNHDA, SQIVND (reference sequence). The CDR3 length is 13 residues. V was shortened by 7 bases and J by 6 bases, with 15 bases between the two germline ends. The CDR3 nucleotides read TGTGCCAGTAACTCACAGGGAGTATCTGAAGCTTTCTTT. Amino acids: CASNSQGVSEAFF.

The chain recombines TRBV4-3 with TRBJ1-1; possible D gene TRBD1, 5 bases. Germline-derived CDR1 and CDR2 are LGHNA and YSLEER. V gave up 1 base and J gave up 5 bases, with 11 bases separating them. CDR3 length equals 14 residues. The CDR3 region is CASSQGGAGTEAFF. The CDR3 bases are TGCGCCAGCAGCCAAGGGGGCGCAGGTACTGAAGCTTTCTTT.

J is TRBJ1-1 and V is TRBV6-5; D call uncertain. The CDR3 runs 12 residues. Looked up from germline, CDR1 is MNHEY and CDR2 is SVGAGI. Trimming shortened V by 10 bases and J by 1 base, and 10 bases separated the two germline ends. DNA for the CDR3: TGTGCCACCGAACACCCGAACACTGAAGCTTTCTTT. It translates to CATEHPNTEAFF.

This rearrangement joins TRBV5-4 to TRBJ2-2; TRBD2 agrees at 16 bases. Trimming cost V 0 bases and J 5 bases; bases outside gene matches: 7. The CDR3 covers 19 residues. The germline V gene has CDR1 SGHNT and CDR2 YYREEE (reference sequence). CDR3 sequence (DNA): TGTGCCAGCAGCTTGGGCCCGGGACTAGCGGGGGGGCCTACCGGGGAGCTGTTTTTT. This gives the protein CASSLGPGLAGGPTGELFF.